A single sample is the source of the 7 T cell receptor beta chains below, sequenced in a study of blood T cell repertoires in COVID-19. Only in-frame clones appear in the TCRdb table, and some are missing; sequencing was by immunoSEQ multiplex PCR. Seen here are about 220,000 clones, 65% to 90% observed once, and the top ten hold roughly 8.7%. Sequencing was performed on peripheral blood. All receptors come from a man in his fifties or sixties with active or convalescent COVID-19.

This clone was seen once. This chain joins TRBV7-2 and TRBJ1-4; D gene ambiguous. Trimming shortened V by 1 base and J by 5 bases, and 5 bases separated the two germline ends. The CDR3 spans 13 residues. From germline, CDR1 is SGHTA and CDR2 FQGNSA. CDR3 in amino acids: CASSLVTNEKLFF. CDR3 DNA: TGTGCCAGCAGCTTAGTAACAAATGAAAAACTGTTTTTT.

V usage is TRBV18 and J usage is TRBJ2-5, with TRBD1 matching 8 bases. The trim removed 4 bases at V and 5 bases at J, leaving 3 bases unmatched. This CDR3 has 13 residues. The germline gives CDR1 KGHSH, CDR2 LQKENI. This CDR3 is CASSRTGLETQYF. The CDR3 DNA reads TGTGCCAGCTCACGGACAGGGTTGGAGACCCAGTACTTC.

The V gene is TRBV10-3, the J gene TRBJ1-2, with 9 bases fitting TRBD1. The V segment lost 7 bases and the J segment 8 bases; nucleotides outside the gene matches: 8. Germline V gene lookup returns CDR1 ENHRY and CDR2 SYGVKD. The CDR3 spans 13 residues. DNA of the CDR3: TGTGCCATCACCGAGGGACAGGGATTCGGCTACACCTTC. Its translation is CAITEGQGFGYTF.

This clone showed up just once. The chain couples TRBV2 to TRBJ2-2; 8 nucleotides agree with TRBD1. The CDR3 runs 12 residues. J lost 8 bases, V lost 4 bases, and 0 bases had no gene match. The germline CDR1 and CDR2 sequences are SNHLY and FYNNEI. This CDR3 reads CASSGQGGELFF. The CDR3 bases are TGTGCCAGCAGTGGACAGGGGGGGGAGCTGTTTTTT. Full variable domain (outside the CDR3, taken from reference TRBV2 and TRBJ2-2): EPEVTQTPSHQVTQMGQEVILRCVPISNHLYFYWYRQILGQKVEFLVSFYNNEISEKSEIFDDQFSVERPDGSNFTLKIRSTKLEDSAMYFCASSGQGGELFFGEGSRLTVL.

This chain connects TRBV5-1 to TRBJ1-3; the D is unclear. V was trimmed by 1 base and J by 3 bases, leaving 11 bases between them. Germline V gene lookup returns CDR1 SGHRS and CDR2 YFSETQ. The CDR3 is 15 residues long. In nucleotides, the CDR3 is TGCGCCAGCAGCTTGACGTGGGGAGATGGAAACACCATATATTTT. It translates to CASSLTWGDGNTIYF.

The chain uses TRBV19 and TRBJ1-1, with a tentative D call TRBD1 (6 bases). The CDR3 loop spans 14 amino acids. Germline V gene data show CDR1 as LNHDA and CDR2 as SQIVND (reference sequence). Deletions cut 4 bases from V and 6 bases from J, with 15 bases between. The chain's CDR3 is CASSTQTGGAEAFF. CDR3 coding DNA: TGTGCCAGTAGTACCCAGACAGGTGGCGCTGAAGCTTTCTTT.

This clone was counted a few times. V gene TRBV7-2 combines with J gene TRBJ1-6; 9 bases are shared with TRBD1. V trimming: 7 bases; J trimming: 10 bases; junction bases outside the gene matches: 11. The CDR3 consists of 15 residues. Per germline, CDR1 SGHTA and CDR2 FQGNSA. CDR3 sequence (DNA): TGTGCCAGCAACTGGGGGACAGGGCTCGACTCACCCCTCCACTTT. Translating it yields CASNWGTGLDSPLHF.